This T cell receptor (beta chain) is from a study of blood T cell repertoires in COVID-19 (TCRdb year 2020). General notes on the study: Samples covering the acute and convalescent phases of COVID-19 were provided by collaborators in the United States, Italy and Spain. Where available, HLA class I and class II types were obtained from metadata supplied by the sample provider rather than from assay-based typing. Samples were obtained from the ongoing ImmuneRACE study (first 160 participants) and from 1,000 to 1,500 subjects provided by 6 global collaborators. Subjects who had been exposed to COVID-19, were actively infected with it, or had recovered from it provided the deeply sampled blood TCRbeta repertoires that made up the dataset. The prospective study material was composed of cDNA or gDNA derived from T cells, B-cell-depleted T cells, or PBMCs. A de-identified subject ID, COVID-19 status, age in years and sex were almost always included in the sample metadata. A freely available public database, intended as a resource for researchers studying the immune response to SARS-CoV-2, is where the repertoires were released. Paper-wide results and their limitations: The quantity of clinical and demographic metadata differed by source and by participant and was supplied without curation.

The collaborating institutions used their own protocols to collect whole blood in K2EDTA tubes. For TCRbeta analysis, collaborators shipped samples as frozen whole blood, isolated PBMCs, or DNA extracted from either of those sample types. CDR1 and CDR2, looked up from the germline V gene, are MNHEY and SVGAGI. Trimming takes 0 bases off V and 6 bases off J; junction bases not matched to a gene: 3. The CDR3 runs 15 amino acids, cysteine and phenylalanine included. CDR3 DNA is the only sequence kept; it has 45 bases, read in frame from the first base. The immunoSEQ Assay, a bias-controlled multiplex PCR, was used to amplify TCRbeta CDR3 regions from genomic DNA. As for how the authors treated the data: The number of nucleated cells in each sample was estimated from the amplification of reference gene primers within the assay. To quantify the absolute abundance of each unique TCRbeta CDR3 rearrangement, sequence reads were collapsed and filtered. For each sample, productive Simpson clonality was calculated by taking the square root of Simpson's diversity index across productive rearrangements. TCRdb provides this immuneACCESS table in a form limited to in-frame rearrangements. Some clones are lacking; in checked studies, under half of them reflect an unresolved V gene, and why the rest are absent is not known. V and J calls and clone size are as listed in that table; D and trimming were resolved from the DNA. The sample table shows 150,000 to 200,000 clones, and approximately 90% are seen once. The ten largest clones take up 0.5% to 0.65% of the sample.

This clone showed up just once. Its antigen is not yet known. It has no much larger one-base neighbor in the sample; base qualities were not kept. The chain links TRBV6-5 with TRBJ1-5, and TRBD1 aligns with 9 junction nucleotides. The TCR originated in a man in his forties or fifties with acute or convalescent COVID-19. The material sequenced was peripheral blood. This receptor carries the CDR3 CASSYSGTGSQPQHF. The nucleotide sequence is given as TGTGCCAGCAGTTACTCTGGGACAGGGAGTCAGCCCCAGCATTTT.